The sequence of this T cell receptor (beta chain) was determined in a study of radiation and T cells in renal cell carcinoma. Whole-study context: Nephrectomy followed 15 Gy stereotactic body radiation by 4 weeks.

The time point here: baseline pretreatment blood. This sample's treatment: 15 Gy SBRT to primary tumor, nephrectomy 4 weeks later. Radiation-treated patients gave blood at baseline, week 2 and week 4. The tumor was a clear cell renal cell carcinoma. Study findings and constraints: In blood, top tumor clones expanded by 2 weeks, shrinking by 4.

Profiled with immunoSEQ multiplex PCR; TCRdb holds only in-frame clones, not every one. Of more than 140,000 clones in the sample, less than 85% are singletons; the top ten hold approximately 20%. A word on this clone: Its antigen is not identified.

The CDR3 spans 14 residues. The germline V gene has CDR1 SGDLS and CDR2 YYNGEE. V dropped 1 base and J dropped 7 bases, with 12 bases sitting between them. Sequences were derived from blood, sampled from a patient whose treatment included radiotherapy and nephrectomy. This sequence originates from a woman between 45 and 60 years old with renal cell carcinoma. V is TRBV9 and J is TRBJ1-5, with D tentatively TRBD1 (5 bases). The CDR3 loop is CASSVSQGRQPQHF. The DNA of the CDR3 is TGTGCCAGCAGCGTAAGCCAGGGAAGACAGCCCCAGCATTTT.